The T cell receptor (beta chain) described here comes from a study of blood T cell repertoires in COVID-19. At the level of the study: The United States, Italy and Spain were the sources of the acute and convalescent COVID-19 samples.

The protocol was immunoSEQ multiplex PCR, while the TCRdb copy is restricted to in-frame clones and leaves out a portion. The profile shows 250,000 to 350,000 clones, about nine tenths of them singletons. Between the trimmed V and J ends, which lost 8 bases and 2 bases, there was a span of 19 bases. CDR1 is GTSNPN and CDR2 is SVGIG in the germline V gene (reference sequence). The CDR3 consists of 14 residues. The chain carries TRBV30 and TRBJ2-7, with D perhaps assigned TRBD1 or TRBD2 (5 bases each). The sequence came from a woman between 45 and 65 years old who had recovered from COVID-19. The specimen sequenced was peripheral blood. The CDR3 sequence: CAGTNATRPYEQYF. CDR3 coding DNA: TGTGCCGGGACCAACGCGACAAGACCCTACGAGCAGTACTTC.